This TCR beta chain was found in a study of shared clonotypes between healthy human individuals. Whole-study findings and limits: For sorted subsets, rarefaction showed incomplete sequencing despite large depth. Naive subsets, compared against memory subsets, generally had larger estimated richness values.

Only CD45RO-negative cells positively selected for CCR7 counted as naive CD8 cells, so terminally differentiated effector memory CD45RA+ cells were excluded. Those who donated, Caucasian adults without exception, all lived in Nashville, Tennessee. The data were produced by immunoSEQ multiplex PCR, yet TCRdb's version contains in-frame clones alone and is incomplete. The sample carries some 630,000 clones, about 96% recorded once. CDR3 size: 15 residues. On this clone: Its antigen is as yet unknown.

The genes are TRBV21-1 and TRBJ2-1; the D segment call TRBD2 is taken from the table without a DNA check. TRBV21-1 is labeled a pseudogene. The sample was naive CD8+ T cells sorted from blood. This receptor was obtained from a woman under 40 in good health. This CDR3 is CASSKGRGPDNEQFF. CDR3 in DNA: TGTGCCAGCAGCAAAGGGAGAGGGCCGGACAATGAGCAGTTCTTC.